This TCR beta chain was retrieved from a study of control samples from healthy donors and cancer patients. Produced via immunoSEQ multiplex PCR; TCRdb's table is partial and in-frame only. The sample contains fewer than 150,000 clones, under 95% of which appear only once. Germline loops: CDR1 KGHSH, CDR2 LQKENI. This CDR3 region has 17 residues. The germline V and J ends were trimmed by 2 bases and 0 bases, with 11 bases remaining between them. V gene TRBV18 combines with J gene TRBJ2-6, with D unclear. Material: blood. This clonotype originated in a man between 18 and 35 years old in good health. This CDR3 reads CASSPIAQSSGANVLTF. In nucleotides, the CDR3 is TGTGCCAGCTCACCAATAGCTCAGAGCTCTGGGGCCAACGTCCTGACTTTC.